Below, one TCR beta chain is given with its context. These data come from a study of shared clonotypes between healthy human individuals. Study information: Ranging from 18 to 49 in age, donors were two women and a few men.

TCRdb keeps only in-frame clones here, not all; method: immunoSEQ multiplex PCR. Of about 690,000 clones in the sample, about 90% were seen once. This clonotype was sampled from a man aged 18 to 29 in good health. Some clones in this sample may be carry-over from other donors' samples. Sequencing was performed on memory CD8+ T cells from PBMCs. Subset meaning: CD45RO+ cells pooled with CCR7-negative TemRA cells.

CDR3 residues: CATSPPLLAGGRVETQYF. In DNA form, the CDR3 reads TGTGCCACCAGCCCTCCTTTACTAGCGGGAGGTCGGGTGGAGACCCAGTACTTC. V is TRBV15 and J is TRBJ2-5, with 12 nucleotides matching TRBD2. Germline V CDR1 and CDR2: LNHNV, YYDKDF (reference sequence). The CDR3 runs to 18 residues. After removal of 5 bases from V and 5 bases from J, the junction contained 15 bases not matched to a gene.